A selection of T cell receptor beta chains follows, all from one sample in a study of T cell responses to AZD1222 COVID-19 vaccine. The data were produced by immunoSEQ multiplex PCR, yet TCRdb's version contains in-frame clones alone and is incomplete. The profile shows 150,000 to 200,000 clones, 92% of them singletons. Here the sequenced sample was peripheral blood, taken 28 days after the second AZD1222 dose. The receptors shown here come from an adult who received the AZD1222 COVID-19 vaccine. CDR3s include the opening cysteine and the closing phenylalanine or tryptophan. D genes are given only for firm matches. Expanded clones get a size class; other rows say once, few or many, or leave the size out.

abundance: .; len: 16; d_gene: .; v_gene: TRBV7-8; j_gene: TRBJ1-6; CDR3nt: TGTGCCAGCAGCTTAGTGGGAGGGCAGGGTTATTCACCCCTCCACTTT; CDR3aa: CASSLVGGQGYSPLHF
abundance: .; len: 15; d_gene: .; v_gene: TRBV11-2; j_gene: TRBJ2-7; CDR3nt: TGTGCCAGCAGCCCCCTTAAGGGGTTTGCAGGCGAGCAGTACTTC; CDR3aa: CASSPLKGFAGEQYF
abundance: .; len: 11; d_gene: .; v_gene: TRBV5-1; j_gene: TRBJ2-7; CDR3nt: TGCGCCAGCAGCTTACCCTACGAGCAGTACTTC; CDR3aa: CASSLPYEQYF
abundance: .; len: 12; d_gene: .; v_gene: TRBV27; j_gene: TRBJ2-2; CDR3nt: TGTGCCAGCAGCCAAATGACCGGGGAGCTGTTTTTT; CDR3aa: CASSQMTGELFF
abundance: .; len: 14; d_gene: .; v_gene: TRBV10-3; j_gene: TRBJ2-3; CDR3nt: TGTGCCATCAGTGAGTCCAGGGGTACAGATACGCAGTATTTT; CDR3aa: CAISESRGTDTQYF
abundance: once; len: 13; d_gene: .; v_gene: TRBV18; j_gene: TRBJ1-5; CDR3nt: TGTGCCAGCTCACCAGGGGGTAGTCAGCCCCAGCATTTT; CDR3aa: CASSPGGSQPQHF
abundance: .; len: 14; d_gene: TRBD1; v_gene: TRBV10-3; j_gene: TRBJ1-2; CDR3nt: TGTGCCATCAGTGAGGGTAGGGGGCCATATGGCTACACCTTC; CDR3aa: CAISEGRGPYGYTF
abundance: .; len: 12; d_gene: .; v_gene: TRBV19; j_gene: TRBJ2-3; CDR3nt: TGTGCCAGTAGTATCGGCACAGATACGCAGTATTTT; CDR3aa: CASSIGTDTQYF
abundance: medium-sized; len: 13; d_gene: .; v_gene: TRBV4-1; j_gene: TRBJ2-1; CDR3nt: TGCGCCAGCAGCCGAGACAGCTACAATGAGCAGTTCTTC; CDR3aa: CASSRDSYNEQFF
abundance: .; len: 16; d_gene: TRBD2; v_gene: TRBV14; j_gene: TRBJ2-7; CDR3nt: TGTGCCAGCAGCCAATGGACTAGCGGGAGCTCCTACGAGCAGTACTTC; CDR3aa: CASSQWTSGSSYEQYF
abundance: .; len: 14; d_gene: .; v_gene: TRBV7-8; j_gene: TRBJ1-2; CDR3nt: TGTGCCAGCAGCTTAGGGGGCAGCCATCATGGCTACACCTTC; CDR3aa: CASSLGGSHHGYTF
abundance: .; len: 11; d_gene: .; v_gene: TRBV5-1; j_gene: TRBJ2-5; CDR3nt: TGCGCCAGCAGTAGTCAAGAGACCCAGTACTTC; CDR3aa: CASSSQETQYF
abundance: .; len: 16; d_gene: TRBD2; v_gene: TRBV14; j_gene: TRBJ2-3; CDR3nt: TGTGCCAGCAGCCAAGCGGGACTATCTAGCACAGATACGCAGTATTTT; CDR3aa: CASSQAGLSSTDTQYF
abundance: .; len: 14; d_gene: TRBD1; v_gene: TRBV29-1; j_gene: TRBJ2-7; CDR3nt: TGCAGCGTTTCACAGACAGGGCAACCCTACGAGCAGTACTTC; CDR3aa: CSVSQTGQPYEQYF
abundance: .; len: 15; d_gene: .; v_gene: TRBV7-6; j_gene: TRBJ2-1; CDR3nt: TGTGCCAGCAGCTACATGGACACCTCCTACAATGAGCAGTTCTTC; CDR3aa: CASSYMDTSYNEQFF
abundance: .; len: 15; d_gene: .; v_gene: TRBV21-1; j_gene: TRBJ1-5; CDR3nt: TGTGCCAGCAGCAAAGCGGGACAGGTAAATCAGCCCCAGCATTTT; CDR3aa: CASSKAGQVNQPQHF
abundance: .; len: 13; d_gene: TRBD1; v_gene: TRBV2; j_gene: TRBJ1-1; CDR3nt: TGTGCCAGCAGTACAGGGGGCGACACTGAAGCTTTCTTT; CDR3aa: CASSTGGDTEAFF
abundance: few; len: 13; d_gene: TRBD1; v_gene: TRBV12-3/TRBV12-4; j_gene: TRBJ1-2; CDR3nt: TGTGCCAGCAGCTCAGCCGGGACAGGAGGCTACACCTTC; CDR3aa: CASSSAGTGGYTF
abundance: .; len: 20; d_gene: .; v_gene: TRBV7-5; j_gene: TRBJ1-2; CDR3nt: TGTGCCAGAAGCTTAGAATCTTCGGTCCCCCTCCCCCGGGGCTACTATGGCTACACCTTC; CDR3aa: CARSLESSVPLPRGYYGYTF
abundance: .; len: 14; d_gene: TRBD2; v_gene: TRBV7-9; j_gene: TRBJ2-1; CDR3nt: TGTGCCAGCAGCTGGAGACTAGCGGGGGATGAGCAGTTCTTC; CDR3aa: CASSWRLAGDEQFF
abundance: .; len: 12; d_gene: TRBD1; v_gene: TRBV6-5; j_gene: TRBJ2-7; CDR3nt: TGTGCCAGCAGGGACAGGGGATACGAGCAGTACTTC; CDR3aa: CASRDRGYEQYF
abundance: .; len: 15; d_gene: TRBD1; v_gene: TRBV5-1; j_gene: TRBJ1-1; CDR3nt: TGCGCCAGCAGCTTGAGTGGACAGGGGGCCCTGCGAGCTTTCTTT; CDR3aa: CASSLSGQGALRAFF
abundance: .; len: 13; d_gene: .; v_gene: TRBV28; j_gene: TRBJ1-2; CDR3nt: TGTGCCAGCAGCCCTGGCAGGGGTCGGGGCTACACCTTC; CDR3aa: CASSPGRGRGYTF
abundance: .; len: 16; d_gene: TRBD1; v_gene: TRBV9; j_gene: TRBJ2-1; CDR3nt: TGTGCCAGCAGCCAATCAGACAGGGGGCTAGACAATGAGCAGTTCTTC; CDR3aa: CASSQSDRGLDNEQFF
abundance: .; len: 12; d_gene: .; v_gene: TRBV9; j_gene: TRBJ1-6; CDR3nt: TGTGCCAGCAGCGTGAATAATTCACCCCTCCACTTT; CDR3aa: CASSVNNSPLHF
abundance: few; len: 13; d_gene: TRBD1; v_gene: TRBV2; j_gene: TRBJ1-6; CDR3nt: TGTGCCAGTGGCCGGGACAGGGGTTCACCCCTCCACTTT; CDR3aa: CASGRDRGSPLHF
abundance: once; len: 15; d_gene: .; v_gene: TRBV5-1; j_gene: TRBJ2-3; CDR3nt: TGCGCCAGCAGCGCCAGTAGGTTTTCCCAGGATACGCAGTATTTT; CDR3aa: CASSASRFSQDTQYF
abundance: .; len: 14; d_gene: .; v_gene: TRBV2; j_gene: TRBJ1-5; CDR3nt: TGTGCCAGCACCTGGGACGTATTCAATCAGCCCCAGCATTTT; CDR3aa: CASTWDVFNQPQHF
abundance: .; len: 14; d_gene: .; v_gene: TRBV5-1; j_gene: TRBJ2-1; CDR3nt: TGCGCCAGCAGCTTGGGACAGGCCTACAATGAGCAGTTCTTC; CDR3aa: CASSLGQAYNEQFF
abundance: .; len: 13; d_gene: .; v_gene: TRBV12-3/TRBV12-4; j_gene: TRBJ1-5; CDR3nt: TGTGCCAGCAGTTGTGAGGAAAATCAGCCCCAGCATTTT; CDR3aa: CASSCEENQPQHF
abundance: .; len: 14; d_gene: .; v_gene: TRBV5-1; j_gene: TRBJ1-4; CDR3nt: TGCGCCAGCAGCTGGGACAAGATTAATGAAAAACTGTTTTTT; CDR3aa: CASSWDKINEKLFF
abundance: .; len: 13; d_gene: TRBD1; v_gene: TRBV19; j_gene: TRBJ1-1; CDR3nt: TGTGCCAGTAGTCGGACAGGGCGCACTGAAGCTTTCTTT; CDR3aa: CASSRTGRTEAFF
abundance: .; len: 14; d_gene: TRBD2; v_gene: TRBV5-1; j_gene: TRBJ2-1; CDR3nt: TGCGCCAGCAGCGGGACTAGTTCCTACAATGAGCAGTTCTTC; CDR3aa: CASSGTSSYNEQFF
abundance: .; len: 15; d_gene: TRBD2; v_gene: TRBV6-5; j_gene: TRBJ2-3; CDR3nt: TGTGCCAGCAGCCGAGCGGGGGGGTTGTCAGATACGCAGTATTTT; CDR3aa: CASSRAGGLSDTQYF
abundance: .; len: 14; d_gene: .; v_gene: TRBV30; j_gene: TRBJ1-2; CDR3nt: TGTGCCTGGAGTGTAGGCGCAGGAACCTATGGCTACACCTTC; CDR3aa: CAWSVGAGTYGYTF
abundance: .; len: 14; d_gene: .; v_gene: TRBV15; j_gene: TRBJ2-2; CDR3nt: TGTGCCACCAGCAGAGATTTTGACACCGGGGAGCTGTTTTTT; CDR3aa: CATSRDFDTGELFF
abundance: .; len: 17; d_gene: .; v_gene: TRBV5-1; j_gene: TRBJ1-1; CDR3nt: TGCGCCAGCAGCTTTGTGTTCGGGGGGCAGATGAACACTGAAGCTTTCTTT; CDR3aa: CASSFVFGGQMNTEAFF
abundance: .; len: 17; d_gene: TRBD1; v_gene: TRBV5-1; j_gene: TRBJ2-5; CDR3nt: TGCGCCAGCAGCTTGAGTATTGCGACAGGGGACCTGAAGACCCAGTACTTC; CDR3aa: CASSLSIATGDLKTQYF
abundance: once; len: 17; d_gene: .; v_gene: TRBV4-1; j_gene: TRBJ2-4; CDR3nt: TGCGCCAGCAGCCAAGTTGCTCCCTCAATAGCCAAAAACATTCAGTACTTC; CDR3aa: CASSQVAPSIAKNIQYF
abundance: .; len: 12; d_gene: .; v_gene: TRBV27; j_gene: TRBJ2-3; CDR3nt: TGTGCCAGCAGTCCCGGGTTGGATACGCAGTATTTT; CDR3aa: CASSPGLDTQYF